The T cell receptor beta chain under discussion was sequenced for a study of T cell clonality in common variable immunodeficiency. Each donor provided roughly 4.5 to 8.5 ml of heparinized whole blood. This clone was counted at least ten times. Its antigen is not known. The read ends 3 residues before the CDR3 terminus; that terminus is restored from the germline J gene. Control and CVID samples contributed equal amounts of genomic DNA. Only in-frame clones appear in the TCRdb table, and some are missing; sequencing was by immunoSEQ multiplex PCR. This sample carries some 28,000 clones and no singletons, and about 13% goes to the top ten. Per germline, CDR1 SNHLY and CDR2 FYNNEI. The CDR3 loop spans 14 amino acids. V lost 0 bases to trimming and J lost 4 bases; unmatched junction nucleotides: 2. General study points: Fewer deletions and N-nucleotide insertions were reportedly seen in common variable immunodeficiency TCR beta sequences. Shared TCRbeta clones were fewer between CVID subjects than controls.

The sample taken for sequencing was peripheral blood mononuclear cells. The chain combines TRBV2 with TRBJ2-7, with 8 bases identical to TRBD1. The clonotype originates from a person between 18 and 69 years old in good health. This chain's CDR3 is CASSEADREYEQYF. Incomplete CDR3 DNA: TGTGCCAGCAGTGAAGCGGACAGGGAATACGAG. Combining the CDR3 with reference TRBV2 and TRBJ2-7 gives the whole variable domain EPEVTQTPSHQVTQMGQEVILRCVPISNHLYFYWYRQILGQKVEFLVSFYNNEISEKSEIFDDQFSVERPDGSNFTLKIRSTKLEDSAMYFCASSEADREYEQYFGPGTRLTVT.